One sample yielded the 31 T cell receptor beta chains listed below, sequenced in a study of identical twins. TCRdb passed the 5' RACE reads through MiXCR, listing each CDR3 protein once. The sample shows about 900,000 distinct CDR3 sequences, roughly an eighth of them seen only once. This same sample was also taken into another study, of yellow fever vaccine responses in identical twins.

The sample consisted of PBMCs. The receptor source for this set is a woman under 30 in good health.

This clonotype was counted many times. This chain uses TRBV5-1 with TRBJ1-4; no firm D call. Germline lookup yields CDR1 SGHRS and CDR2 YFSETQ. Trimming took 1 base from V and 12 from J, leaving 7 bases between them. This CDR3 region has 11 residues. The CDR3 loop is CASSLNEELFF. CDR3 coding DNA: TGCGCCAGCAGCTTGAACGAGGAACTGTTTTTT.

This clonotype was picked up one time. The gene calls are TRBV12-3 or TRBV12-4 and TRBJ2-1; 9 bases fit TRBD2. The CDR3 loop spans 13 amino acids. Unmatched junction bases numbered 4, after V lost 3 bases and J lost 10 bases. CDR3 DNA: TGTGCCAGCAGTTTCCGACTAGCGGTCGAGCAGTTCTTC. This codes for CASSFRLAVEQFF.

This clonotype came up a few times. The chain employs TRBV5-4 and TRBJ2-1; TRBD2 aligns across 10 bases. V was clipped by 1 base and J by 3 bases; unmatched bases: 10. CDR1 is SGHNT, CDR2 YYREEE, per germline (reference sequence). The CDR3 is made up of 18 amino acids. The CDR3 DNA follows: TGTGCCAGCAGCTTGAGGGGTCCTCAGCGGGGGGGCTACAATGAGCAGTTCTTC. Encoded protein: CASSLRGPQRGGYNEQFF. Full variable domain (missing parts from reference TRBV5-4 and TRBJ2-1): ETGVTQSPTHLIKTRGQQVTLRCSSQSGHNTVSWYQQALGQGPQFIFQYYREEENGRGNFPPRFSGLQFPNYSSELNVNALELDDSALYLCASSLRGPQRGGYNEQFFGPGTRLTVL.

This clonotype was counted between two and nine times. The CDR3: CASSVAGLAAYNEQFF. The CDR3 coding sequence is TGTGCCAGCAGCGTAGCAGGTCTAGCGGCCTACAATGAGCAGTTCTTC. The V and J genes are TRBV9 and TRBJ2-1, with 7 bases matching TRBD2. V was clipped by 0 bases and J by 2 bases; unmatched bases: 5. Germline-derived CDR1 and CDR2 are SGDLS and YYNGEE. CDR3 length: 16 amino acids.

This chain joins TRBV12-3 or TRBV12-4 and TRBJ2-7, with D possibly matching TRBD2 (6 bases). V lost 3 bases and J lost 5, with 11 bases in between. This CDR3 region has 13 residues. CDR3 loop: CASSFGGGNEQYF. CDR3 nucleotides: TGTGCCAGCAGTTTCGGGGGAGGTAACGAGCAGTACTTC.

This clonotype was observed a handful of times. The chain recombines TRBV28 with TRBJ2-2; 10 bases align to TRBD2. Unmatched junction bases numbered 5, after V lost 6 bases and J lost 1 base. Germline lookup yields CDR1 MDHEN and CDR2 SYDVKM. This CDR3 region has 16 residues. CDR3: CASSRPSGGNTGELFF. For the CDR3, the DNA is TGTGCCAGCAGCCGCCCTAGCGGGGGGAACACCGGGGAGCTGTTTTTT.

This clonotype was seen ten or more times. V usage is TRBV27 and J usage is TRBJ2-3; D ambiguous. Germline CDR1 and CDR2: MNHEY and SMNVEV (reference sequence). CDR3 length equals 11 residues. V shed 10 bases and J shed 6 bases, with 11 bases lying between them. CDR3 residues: CATLAGDTQYF. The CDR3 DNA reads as TGTGCCACCCTGGCCGGGGATACGCAGTATTTT.

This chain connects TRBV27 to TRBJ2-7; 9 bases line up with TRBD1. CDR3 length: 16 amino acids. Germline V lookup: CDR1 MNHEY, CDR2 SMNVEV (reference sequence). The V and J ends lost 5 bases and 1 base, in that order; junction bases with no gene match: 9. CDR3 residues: CASSPLVTGGSYEQYV. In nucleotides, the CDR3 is TGTGCCAGCAGTCCTTTAGTGACAGGGGGGTCCTACGAGCAGTACGTC.

The CDR3 DNA reads as TGTGCCACCAGCAAGGGGACAGTGATCACCGGGGAGCTGTTTTTT. Translation gives CATSKGTVITGELFF. V is TRBV24-1 and J is TRBJ2-2, with TRBD1 identical over 7 bases. Germline values: CDR1 KGHDR, CDR2 SFDVKD. The CDR3 has 15 residues. The V segment lost 7 bases and the J segment 4 bases; nucleotides outside the gene matches: 8.

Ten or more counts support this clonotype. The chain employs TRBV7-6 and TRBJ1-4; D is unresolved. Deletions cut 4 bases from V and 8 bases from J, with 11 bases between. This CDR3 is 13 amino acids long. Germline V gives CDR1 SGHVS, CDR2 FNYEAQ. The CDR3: CASSSGVEEKLFF. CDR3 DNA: TGTGCCAGCAGCTCCGGGGTGGAGGAAAAACTGTTTTTT.

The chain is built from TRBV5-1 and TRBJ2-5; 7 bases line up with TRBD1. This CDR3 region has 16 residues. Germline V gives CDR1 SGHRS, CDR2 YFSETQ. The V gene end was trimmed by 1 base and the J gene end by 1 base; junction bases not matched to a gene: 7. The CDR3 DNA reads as TGCGCCAGCAGCTTGAGGGGGCGCGACGGCCAAGAGACCCAGTACTTC. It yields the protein CASSLRGRDGQETQYF.

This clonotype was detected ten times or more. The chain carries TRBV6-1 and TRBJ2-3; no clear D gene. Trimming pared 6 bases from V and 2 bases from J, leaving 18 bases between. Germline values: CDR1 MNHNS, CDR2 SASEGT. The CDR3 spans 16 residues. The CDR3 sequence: CASSLTPVGHTDTQYF. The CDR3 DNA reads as TGTGCCAGCAGCCTGACTCCCGTAGGCCACACAGATACGCAGTATTTT.

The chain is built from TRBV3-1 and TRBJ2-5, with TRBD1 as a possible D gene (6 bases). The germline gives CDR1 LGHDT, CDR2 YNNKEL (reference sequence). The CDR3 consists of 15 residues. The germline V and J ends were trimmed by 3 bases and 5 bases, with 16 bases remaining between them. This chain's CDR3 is CASSHRGYVQETQYF. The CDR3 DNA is TGTGCCAGCAGCCACAGGGGTTACGTTCAGGAGACCCAGTACTTC.

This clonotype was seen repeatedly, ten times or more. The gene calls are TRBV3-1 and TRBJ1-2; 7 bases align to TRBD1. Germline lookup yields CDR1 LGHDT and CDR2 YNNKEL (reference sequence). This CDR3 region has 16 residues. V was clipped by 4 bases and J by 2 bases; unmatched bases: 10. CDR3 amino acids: CASSRSGARGNYGYTF. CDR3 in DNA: TGTGCCAGCAGCCGAAGCGGGGCCAGGGGGAACTATGGCTACACCTTC.

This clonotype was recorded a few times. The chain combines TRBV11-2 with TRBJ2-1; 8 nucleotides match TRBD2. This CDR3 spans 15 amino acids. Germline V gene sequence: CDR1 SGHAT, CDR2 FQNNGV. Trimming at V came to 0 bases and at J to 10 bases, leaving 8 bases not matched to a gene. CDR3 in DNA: TGTGCCAGCAGCTTAGAGCGGGGGGTAGGTTCGGAGCAGTTCTTC. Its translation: CASSLERGVGSEQFF.

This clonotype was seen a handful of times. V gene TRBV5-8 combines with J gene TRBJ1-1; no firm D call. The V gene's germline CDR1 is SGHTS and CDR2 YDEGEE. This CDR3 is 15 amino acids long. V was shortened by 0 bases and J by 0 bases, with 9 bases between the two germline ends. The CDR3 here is CASSLGSTMNTEAFF. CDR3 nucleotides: TGTGCCAGCAGCTTGGGGTCAACAATGAACACTGAAGCTTTCTTT. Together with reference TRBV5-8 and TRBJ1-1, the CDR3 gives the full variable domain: EAGVTQSPTHLIKTRGQQATLRCSPISGHTSVYWYQQALGLGLQFLLWYDEGEERNRGNFPPRFSGRQFPNYSSELNVNALELEDSALYLCASSLGSTMNTEAFFGQGTRLTVV.

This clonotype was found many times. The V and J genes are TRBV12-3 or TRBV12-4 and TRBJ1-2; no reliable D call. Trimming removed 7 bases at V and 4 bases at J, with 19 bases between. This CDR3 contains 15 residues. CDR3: CASNQGQPGSYGYTF. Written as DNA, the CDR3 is TGTGCCAGCAACCAAGGGCAGCCCGGCTCCTATGGCTACACCTTC.

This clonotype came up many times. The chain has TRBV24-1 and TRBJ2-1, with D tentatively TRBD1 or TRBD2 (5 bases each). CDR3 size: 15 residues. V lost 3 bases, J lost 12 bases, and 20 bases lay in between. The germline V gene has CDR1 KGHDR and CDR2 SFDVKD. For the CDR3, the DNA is TGTGCCACCAGTGATCAATTGTGGGACCTGGGAACGCAGTTCTTC. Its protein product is CATSDQLWDLGTQFF.

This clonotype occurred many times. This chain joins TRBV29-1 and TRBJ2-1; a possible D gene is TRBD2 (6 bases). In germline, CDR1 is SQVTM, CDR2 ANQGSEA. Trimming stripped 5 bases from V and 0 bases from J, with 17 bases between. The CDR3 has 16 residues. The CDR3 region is CSVRDWLTSSYNEQFF. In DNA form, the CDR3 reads TGCAGCGTTCGGGACTGGCTTACTAGCTCCTACAATGAGCAGTTCTTC.

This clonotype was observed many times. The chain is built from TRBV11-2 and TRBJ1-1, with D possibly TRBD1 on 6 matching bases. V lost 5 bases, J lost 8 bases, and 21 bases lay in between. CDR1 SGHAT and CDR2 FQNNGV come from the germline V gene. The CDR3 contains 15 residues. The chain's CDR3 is CASSRDPGAAKEAFF. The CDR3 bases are TGTGCCAGCAGCCGCGACCCGGGGGCCGCAAAGGAAGCTTTCTTT.

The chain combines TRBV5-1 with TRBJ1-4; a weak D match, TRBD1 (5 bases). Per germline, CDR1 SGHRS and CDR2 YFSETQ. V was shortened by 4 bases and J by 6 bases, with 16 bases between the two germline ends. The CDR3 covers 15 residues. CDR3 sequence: CASSREGAGDEKLFF. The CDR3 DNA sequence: TGCGCCAGCAGCCGTGAAGGGGCGGGTGATGAAAAACTGTTTTTT.

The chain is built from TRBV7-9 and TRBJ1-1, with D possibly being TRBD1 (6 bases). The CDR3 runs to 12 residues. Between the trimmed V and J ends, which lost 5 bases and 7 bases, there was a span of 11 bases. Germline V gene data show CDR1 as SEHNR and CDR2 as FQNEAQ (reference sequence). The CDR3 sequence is CASSQGSDEAFF. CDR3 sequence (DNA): TGTGCCAGCAGCCAGGGGTCAGATGAAGCTTTCTTT.

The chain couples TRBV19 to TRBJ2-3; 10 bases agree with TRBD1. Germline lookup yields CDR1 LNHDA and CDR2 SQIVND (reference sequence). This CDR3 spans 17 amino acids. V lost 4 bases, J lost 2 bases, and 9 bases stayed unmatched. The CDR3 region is CASSRLPGQGYTDTQYF. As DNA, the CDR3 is TGTGCCAGTAGTAGATTACCGGGACAGGGGTACACAGATACGCAGTATTTT. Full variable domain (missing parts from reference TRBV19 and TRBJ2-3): DGGITQSPKYLFRKEGQNVTLSCEQNLNHDAMYWYRQDPGQGLRLIYYSQIVNDFQKGDIAEGYSVSREKKESFPLTVTSAQKNPTAFYLCASSRLPGQGYTDTQYFGPGTRLTVL.

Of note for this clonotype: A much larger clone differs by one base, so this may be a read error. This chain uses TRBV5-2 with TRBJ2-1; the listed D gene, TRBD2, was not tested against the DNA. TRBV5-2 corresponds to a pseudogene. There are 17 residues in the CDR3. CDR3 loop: CACSPVQGSGGVGEQFF. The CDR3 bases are TGTGCCTGCAGTCCCGTTCAGGGGAGCGGGGGGGTTGGGGAGCAGTTCTTC.

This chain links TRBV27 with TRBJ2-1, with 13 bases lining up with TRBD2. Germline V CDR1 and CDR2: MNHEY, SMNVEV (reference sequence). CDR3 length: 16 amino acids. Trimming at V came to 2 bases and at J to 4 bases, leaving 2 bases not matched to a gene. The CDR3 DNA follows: TGTGCCAGCAGTTTAGGGACTAGCGGGAAGTACAATGAGCAGTTCTTC. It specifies CASSLGTSGKYNEQFF.

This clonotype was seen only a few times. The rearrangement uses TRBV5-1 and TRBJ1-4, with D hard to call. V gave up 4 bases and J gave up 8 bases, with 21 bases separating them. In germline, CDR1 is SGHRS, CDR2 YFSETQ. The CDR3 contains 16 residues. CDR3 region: CASSPELNPLEEKLFF. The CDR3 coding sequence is TGCGCCAGCAGCCCCGAGTTGAACCCCCTCGAGGAAAAACTGTTTTTT.

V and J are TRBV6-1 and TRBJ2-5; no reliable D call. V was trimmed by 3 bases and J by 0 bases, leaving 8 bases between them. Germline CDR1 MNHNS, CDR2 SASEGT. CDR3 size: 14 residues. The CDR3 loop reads CASSEFRNQETQYF. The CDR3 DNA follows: TGTGCCAGCAGTGAGTTTCGGAACCAAGAGACCCAGTACTTC.

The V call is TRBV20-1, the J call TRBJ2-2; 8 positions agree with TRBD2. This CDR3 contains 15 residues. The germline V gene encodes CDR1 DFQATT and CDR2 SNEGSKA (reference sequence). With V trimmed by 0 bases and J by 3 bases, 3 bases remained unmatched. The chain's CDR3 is CSARDGSGDTGELFF. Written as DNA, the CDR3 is TGCAGTGCTAGAGATGGTAGCGGGGACACCGGGGAGCTGTTTTTT.

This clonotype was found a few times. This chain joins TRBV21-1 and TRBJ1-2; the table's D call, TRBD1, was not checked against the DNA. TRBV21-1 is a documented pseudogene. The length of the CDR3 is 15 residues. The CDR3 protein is CASPRPGVRNYGYTF. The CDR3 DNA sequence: TGTGCCAGCCCCCGACCGGGGGTCAGGAACTATGGCTACACCTTC.

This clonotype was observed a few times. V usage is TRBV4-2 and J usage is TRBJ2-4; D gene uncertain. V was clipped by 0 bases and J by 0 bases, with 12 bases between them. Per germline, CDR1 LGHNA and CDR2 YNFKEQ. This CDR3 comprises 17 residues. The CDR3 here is CASSQEGEFLAKNIQYF. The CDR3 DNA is TGTGCCAGCAGCCAAGAGGGCGAATTTCTAGCCAAAAACATTCAGTACTTC.

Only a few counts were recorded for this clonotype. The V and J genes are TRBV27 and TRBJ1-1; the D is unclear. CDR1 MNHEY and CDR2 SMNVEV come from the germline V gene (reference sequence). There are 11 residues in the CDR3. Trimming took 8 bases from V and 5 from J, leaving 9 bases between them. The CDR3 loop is CASGEGTEAFF. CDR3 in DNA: TGTGCCAGCGGGGAAGGGACTGAAGCTTTCTTT.